This entry lists 10 T cell receptor beta chains sequenced from one sample in a study of PD-L1 blockade in urothelial cancer. Clones were sequenced by immunoSEQ multiplex PCR, and TCRdb holds only the in-frame ones, with some missing. Of about 120,000 clones in the sample, about 82% are singletons; the top ten hold roughly 2.6%. The time point denotes: peripheral blood 6 weeks after treatment start. Source: PBMCs, taken around atezolizumab (anti-PD-L1) treatment. The receptors were sampled from a man between 45 and 60 years old with urothelial cancer.

The chain recombines TRBV27 with TRBJ2-7; 9 bases fit TRBD1. Germline trimming cut 6 bases from V and 4 bases from J; bases unmatched to any gene: 7. This CDR3 is 14 amino acids long. Germline lookup yields CDR1 MNHEY and CDR2 SMNVEV (reference sequence). The CDR3 sequence is CASRMGQGSYEQYF. Here the CDR3 DNA reads TGTGCCAGCAGGATGGGACAGGGTAGTTACGAGCAGTACTTC.

CDR3 nucleotides: TGTGCCAGTAAGGAGGGGCTTGACGCAGATACGCAGTATTTT. Its protein product is CASKEGLDADTQYF. This chain connects TRBV19 to TRBJ2-3, with D perhaps TRBD2 (6 bases). This CDR3 has 14 amino acids. The germline CDR1 and CDR2 sequences are LNHDA and SQIVND (reference sequence). Trimming left V 7 bases short and J 4 bases short, with 15 bases between.

The chain uses TRBV11-1 and TRBJ2-5; D unclear. V dropped 5 bases and J dropped 2 bases, with 3 bases sitting between them. The CDR3 loop spans 11 amino acids. Germline V gene sequence: CDR1 SGHAT, CDR2 FQDESV (reference sequence). CDR3 protein: CASSIQETQYF. CDR3 DNA: TGTGCCAGCAGCATACAAGAGACCCAGTACTTC.

The chain combines TRBV4-1 with TRBJ2-5; TRBD2 agrees at 8 bases. The trim removed 3 bases at V and 5 bases at J, leaving 14 bases unmatched. This CDR3 contains 17 residues. From germline, CDR1 is MGHRA and CDR2 YSYEKL. The CDR3 region is CASSHPLETGGRETQYF. The CDR3, as DNA: TGCGCCAGCAGCCACCCCTTGGAGACGGGAGGGAGGGAGACCCAGTACTTC.

J is TRBJ2-7 and V is TRBV7-2; 9 nucleotides agree with TRBD2. The ends lost 0 bases at V and 2 bases at J; junction bases unmatched: 2. CDR1 is SGHTA, CDR2 FQGNSA, per germline. This CDR3 comprises 15 residues. The CDR3 DNA follows: TGTGCCAGCAGCTTAGCGGCTAGCGGGGCCTACGAGCAGTACTTC. As protein: CASSLAASGAYEQYF.

The V call is TRBV5-1, the J call TRBJ2-2, with D tentatively TRBD2 (5 bases). Trimming took 1 base from V and 1 from J, leaving 8 bases between them. The CDR3 has 15 residues. The germline gives CDR1 SGHRS, CDR2 YFSETQ. The CDR3 is CASSLRGRNTGELFF. CDR3 sequence (DNA): TGCGCCAGCAGCTTGCGAGGGAGGAACACCGGGGAGCTGTTTTTT.

The chain couples TRBV6-4 to TRBJ2-7; TRBD1 might be the D (6 bases). Germline CDR1 is MRHNA and CDR2 is SNTAGT. CDR3 length equals 13 residues. V lost 4 bases and J lost 5, with 12 bases in between. This chain's CDR3 is CASSVGRGDEQYF. For the CDR3, the DNA is TGTGCCAGCAGTGTGGGCAGGGGCGACGAGCAGTACTTC.

The chain couples TRBV5-1 to TRBJ1-3; D unresolved. V was cut by 0 bases and J by 1 base, with 5 bases left in between. The V gene's germline CDR1 is SGHRS and CDR2 YFSETQ. This CDR3 spans 14 amino acids. The CDR3 sequence: CASSLGASGNTIYF. The DNA of the CDR3 is TGCGCCAGCAGCTTGGGCGCATCTGGAAACACCATATATTTT. Together with reference TRBV5-1 and TRBJ1-3, the CDR3 gives the full variable domain: KAGVTQTPRYLIKTRGQQVTLSCSPISGHRSVSWYQQTPGQGLQFLFEYFSETQRNKGNFPGRFSGRQFSNSRSEMNVSTLELGDSALYLCASSLGASGNTIYFGEGSWLTVV.

The chain employs TRBV2 and TRBJ2-7, with TRBD2 matching 13 bases. Per germline, CDR1 SNHLY and CDR2 FYNNEI. The CDR3 covers 14 residues. After removal of 6 bases from V and 3 bases from J, the junction contained 2 bases not matched to a gene. DNA for the CDR3: TGTGCCAGCAGGAGGACTAGCGGGAGCTACGAGCAGTACTTC. It encodes CASRRTSGSYEQYF.

The chain is built from TRBV5-8 and TRBJ2-7; D is perhaps TRBD1 (5 bases). Trimming removed 3 bases from V and 13 bases from J, with 14 bases in between. The CDR3 loop spans 11 amino acids. Looked up from germline, CDR1 is SGHTS and CDR2 is YDEGEE. The CDR3 here is CASSWGATRYF. CDR3 bases: TGTGCCAGCAGCTGGGGCGCAACCAGATACTTC. Full variable domain (rest looked up from reference TRBV5-8 and TRBJ2-7): EAGVTQSPTHLIKTRGQQATLRCSPISGHTSVYWYQQALGLGLQFLLWYDEGEERNRGNFPPRFSGRQFPNYSSELNVNALELEDSALYLCASSWGATRYFGPGTRLTVT.